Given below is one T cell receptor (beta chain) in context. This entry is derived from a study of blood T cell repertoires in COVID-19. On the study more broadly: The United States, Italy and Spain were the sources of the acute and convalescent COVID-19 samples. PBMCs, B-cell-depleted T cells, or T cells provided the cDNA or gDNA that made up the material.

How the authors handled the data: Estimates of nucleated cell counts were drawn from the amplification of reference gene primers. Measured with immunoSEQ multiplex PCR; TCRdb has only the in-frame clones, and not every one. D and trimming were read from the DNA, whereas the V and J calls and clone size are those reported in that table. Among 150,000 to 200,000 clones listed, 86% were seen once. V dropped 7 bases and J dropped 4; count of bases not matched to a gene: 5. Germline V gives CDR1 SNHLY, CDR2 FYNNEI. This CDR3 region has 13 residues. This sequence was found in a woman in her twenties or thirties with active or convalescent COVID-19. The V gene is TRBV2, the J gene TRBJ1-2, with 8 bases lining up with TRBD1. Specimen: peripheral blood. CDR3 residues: CASMEQGGYGYTF. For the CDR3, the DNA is TGTGCCAGCATGGAACAGGGGGGCTATGGCTACACCTTC.